This T cell receptor beta chain is from a study of blood T cell repertoires in COVID-19. For the study at large: Material from acute and convalescent COVID-19 was sourced from the United States, Italy and Spain. Sources were T cells, B-cell-depleted T cells, or PBMCs; the material itself was cDNA or gDNA.

Germline CDR1 reads SGHTA; CDR2 reads FQGNSA. CDR3 length equals 15 residues. The V gene lost 3 bases and the J gene lost 5 bases, with 14 bases spanning the gap. Per the original methods: Reference gene primer amplification gave estimated nucleated cell counts. Only in-frame clones appear in the TCRdb table, and some are missing; sequencing was by immunoSEQ multiplex PCR. V, J and clone size were drawn from that table, and D and trimming were deduced from the DNA. The sample shows 40,000 to 55,000 clones, 82% of them seen only once. The clonotype comes from a human donor in a cohort sampled during active COVID-19. The specimen sequenced was peripheral blood. The chain carries TRBV7-2 and TRBJ1-5; tentative D call: TRBD1 (5 bases). The CDR3 protein is CASSFSITGDQPQHF. The CDR3 DNA reads as TGTGCCAGCAGCTTTAGTATCACAGGCGATCAGCCCCAGCATTTT.